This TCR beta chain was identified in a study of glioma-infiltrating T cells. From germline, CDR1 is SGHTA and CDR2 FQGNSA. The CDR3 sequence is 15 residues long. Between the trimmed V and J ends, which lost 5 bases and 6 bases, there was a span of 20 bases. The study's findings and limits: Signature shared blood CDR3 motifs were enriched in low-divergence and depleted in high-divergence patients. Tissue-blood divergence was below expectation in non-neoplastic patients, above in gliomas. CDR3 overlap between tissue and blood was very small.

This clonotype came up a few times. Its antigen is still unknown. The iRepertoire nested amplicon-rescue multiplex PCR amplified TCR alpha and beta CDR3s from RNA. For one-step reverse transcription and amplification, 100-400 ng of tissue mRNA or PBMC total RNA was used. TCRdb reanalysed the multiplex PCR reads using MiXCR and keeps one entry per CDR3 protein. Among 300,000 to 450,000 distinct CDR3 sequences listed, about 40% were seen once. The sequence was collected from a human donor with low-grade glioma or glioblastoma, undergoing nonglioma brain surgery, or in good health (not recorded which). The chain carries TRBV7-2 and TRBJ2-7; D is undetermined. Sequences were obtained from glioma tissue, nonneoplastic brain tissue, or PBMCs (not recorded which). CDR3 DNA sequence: TGTGCCAGCAGCCCGATGGGCCCGACGTACGGCGAGCAGTACTTC. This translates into CASSPMGPTYGEQYF.